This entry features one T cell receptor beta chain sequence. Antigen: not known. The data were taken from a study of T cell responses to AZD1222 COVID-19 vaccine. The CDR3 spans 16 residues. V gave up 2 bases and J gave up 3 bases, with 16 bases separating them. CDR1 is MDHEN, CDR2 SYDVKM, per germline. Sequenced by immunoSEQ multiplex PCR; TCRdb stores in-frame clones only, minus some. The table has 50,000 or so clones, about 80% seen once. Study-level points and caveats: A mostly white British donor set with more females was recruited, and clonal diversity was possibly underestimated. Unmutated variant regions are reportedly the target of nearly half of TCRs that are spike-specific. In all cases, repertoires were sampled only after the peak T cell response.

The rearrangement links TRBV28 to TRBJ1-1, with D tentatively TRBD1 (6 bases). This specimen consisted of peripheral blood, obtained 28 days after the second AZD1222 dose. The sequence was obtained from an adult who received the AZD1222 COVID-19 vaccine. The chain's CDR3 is CASSLAGGRMDTEAFF. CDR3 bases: TGTGCCAGCAGTTTAGCGGGGGGCAGGATGGACACTGAAGCTTTCTTT.